These 25 T cell receptor beta chains share one sample of origin, sequenced in a study of cytomegalovirus exposure and HLA in healthy donors. 60 Vbeta and 13 Jbeta primers were used in PCR. Clones were read by immunoSEQ multiplex PCR, and TCRdb kept only the in-frame ones, dropping some. This table has approximately 150,000 clones, around three quarters appearing once. Sample: PBMCs. The receptors derive from a man aged 35 to 55 in good health and CMV-seronegative.

The genes are TRBV10-3 and TRBJ2-5; TRBD2 agrees at 12 bases. With 9 bases clipped from V and 5 bases from J, the junction kept 7 bases outside the gene matches. This CDR3 has 14 residues. Germline loops: CDR1 ENHRY, CDR2 SYGVKD. The CDR3 spells CAIGLAGRIETQYF. The CDR3 DNA reads as TGTGCCATAGGACTAGCGGGGAGGATTGAGACCCAGTACTTC.

This clone was seen only a few times. The rearrangement links TRBV7-3 to TRBJ1-1; tentative D call: TRBD1 (5 bases). Between the trimmed V and J ends, which lost 4 bases and 6 bases, there was a span of 9 bases. Looked up from germline, CDR1 is SGHTA and CDR2 is FQGTGA. The CDR3 has 12 residues. CDR3 sequence: CASSSSGAEAFF. The CDR3 DNA sequence: TGTGCCAGCAGCTCCTCGGGGGCTGAAGCTTTCTTT.

This clone was detected only once. The J gene is TRBJ2-3, the V gene TRBV2, with 9 bases fitting TRBD1. The germline V gene has CDR1 SNHLY and CDR2 FYNNEI. This CDR3 has 16 residues. V lost 6 bases, J lost 0 bases, and 7 bases stayed unmatched. CDR3 nucleotide sequence: TGTGCCAGCAGCCGGGACAGGGATCCTAGCACAGATACGCAGTATTTT. The encoded protein is CASSRDRDPSTDTQYF.

V usage is TRBV5-4 and J usage is TRBJ2-5, with D possibly being TRBD2 (5 bases). Trimming cost V 4 bases and J 9 bases, with 16 bases left between them. Germline CDR1 and CDR2: SGHNT and YYREEE (reference sequence). The CDR3 has 13 residues. CDR3 DNA: TGTGCCAGCAGCCTGGACGTCCTCGGGGCCCAGTACTTC. It is translated as CASSLDVLGAQYF.

J is TRBJ2-7 and V is TRBV7-8; TRBD1 might be the D (6 bases). V lost 4 bases and J 3 bases, leaving 10 bases between the germline ends. The CDR3 consists of 13 residues. CDR1 and CDR2 (germline): SGHVS, FQNEAQ. CDR3 residues: CASSSLGGYEQYF. The CDR3 nucleotides are TGTGCCAGCAGCTCCCTAGGGGGCTACGAGCAGTACTTC.

This clone showed up just a few times. The chain carries TRBV7-2 and TRBJ2-7, with D tentatively TRBD2 (6 bases). This CDR3 region has 13 residues. Per the germline V gene, CDR1 is SGHTA and CDR2 is FQGNSA. Trimming left V 6 bases short and J 5 bases short, with 14 bases between. As DNA, the CDR3 is TGTGCCAGCAGTCCTGGAGCGGGCCACGAGCAGTACGTC. Translating gives CASSPGAGHEQYV.

This chain joins TRBV7-3 and TRBJ1-1, with D unresolved. The CDR3 length is 13 residues. The ends were cut back, 6 bases at V and 4 bases at J, with 12 bases in the middle. Germline V gene sequence: CDR1 SGHTA, CDR2 FQGTGA. In nucleotides, the CDR3 is TGTGCCAGCAGTCCACCTGGAGGCACTGAAGCTTTCTTT. Protein sequence: CASSPPGGTEAFF.

This clone was recorded a few times. This chain uses TRBV9 with TRBJ2-5; 9 bases are shared with TRBD2. This CDR3 has 15 residues. V lost 2 bases and J lost 5; bases outside the gene matches: 7. The V gene's germline CDR1 is SGDLS and CDR2 YYNGEE. For the CDR3, the DNA is TGTGCCAGCAGCGTCTTTGCGGGAGGGCGGGAGACCCAGTACTTC. Translation gives CASSVFAGGRETQYF.

The chain uses TRBV4-2 and TRBJ2-5; the D gene is possibly TRBD1 (6 bases). V was pared by 3 bases and J by 2 bases, with 7 bases between. This CDR3 is built from 13 residues. CDR1 and CDR2 from the germline V gene are LGHNA and YNFKEQ. The CDR3 nucleotides are TGTGCCAGCAGCCAGGACAGTCAAGAGACCCAGTACTTC. This translates into CASSQDSQETQYF.

This clone was observed once. CDR3 in DNA: TGTGCCAGCAGTGTGGACAGCGAAGAGACCCAGTACTTC. This codes for CASSVDSEETQYF. V and J are TRBV2 and TRBJ2-5; D perhaps matches TRBD1 (6 bases). The CDR3 is made up of 13 amino acids. The ends were cut back, 4 bases at V and 3 bases at J, with 9 bases in the middle. Germline values: CDR1 SNHLY, CDR2 FYNNEI.

DNA of the CDR3: TGTGCCAGCAGGACCGACAGGGTGGGTTATGGCTACACCTTC. It translates to CASRTDRVGYGYTF. This chain uses TRBV6-5 with TRBJ1-2; the match to TRBD1 covers 7 bases. There are 14 residues in the CDR3. V gave up 6 bases and J gave up 5 bases; unmatched junction bases: 9. Germline V gene data show CDR1 as MNHEY and CDR2 as SVGAGI.

The rearrangement uses TRBV4-1 and TRBJ2-5; D unclear. This CDR3 contains 14 residues. Germline V gives CDR1 MGHRA, CDR2 YSYEKL. V gave up 0 bases and J gave up 1 base, with 6 bases separating them. The CDR3 bases are TGCGCCAGCAGCCAAGAGAACAGCCAAGAGACCCAGTACTTC. Protein: CASSQENSQETQYF.

The chain combines TRBV5-4 with TRBJ2-5; 7 nucleotides match TRBD1. The CDR3 has 13 amino acids. J gave up 5 bases and V 3 bases, and 4 bases lay outside the gene matches. Germline V CDR1 and CDR2: SGHNT, YYREEE (reference sequence). DNA for the CDR3: TGTGCCAGCAGCTACAGGGGTACGGAGACCCAGTACTTC. Translating it yields CASSYRGTETQYF. The full variable domain, completed using reference TRBV5-4 and TRBJ2-5, is ETGVTQSPTHLIKTRGQQVTLRCSSQSGHNTVSWYQQALGQGPQFIFQYYREEENGRGNFPPRFSGLQFPNYSSELNVNALELDDSALYLCASSYRGTETQYFGPGTRLLVL.

This chain uses TRBV19 with TRBJ1-1, with 8 bases fitting TRBD1. Trimming at V came to 6 bases and at J to 2 bases, leaving 8 bases not matched to a gene. CDR1 is LNHDA and CDR2 is SQIVND in the germline V gene (reference sequence). This CDR3 contains 15 residues. The CDR3 region has the DNA TGTGCCAGTAGATACCCGACAGGGGCAAACACTGAAGCTTTCTTT. It encodes CASRYPTGANTEAFF.

This rearrangement joins TRBV11-2 to TRBJ1-4; 7 bases fit TRBD1. CDR3 length: 14 amino acids. The junction had 4 bases not matched to a gene; V was cut back by 3 bases and J by 6 bases. Germline loops: CDR1 SGHAT, CDR2 FQNNGV. The CDR3 reads CASSLTGRDEKLFF. CDR3 sequence (DNA): TGTGCCAGCAGCTTGACAGGGCGGGATGAAAAACTGTTTTTT.

This chain connects TRBV9 to TRBJ2-1; D is perhaps TRBD1 (6 bases). The germline CDR1 and CDR2 sequences are SGDLS and YYNGEE. V lost 4 bases, J lost 7 bases, and 18 bases lay in between. This CDR3 contains 15 residues. The CDR3 coding sequence is TGTGCCAGCAGCCCACAGGGACGGTCTACAAATGAGCAGTTCTTC. It translates to CASSPQGRSTNEQFF.

The chain has TRBV2 and TRBJ2-3; 9 nucleotides match TRBD1. This CDR3 has 14 amino acids. CDR1 is SNHLY and CDR2 is FYNNEI in the germline V gene. J was trimmed by 4 bases and V by 8 bases; bases with no gene match: 7. The CDR3 loop is CASDRDRAPDTQYF. The CDR3 nucleotides are TGTGCCAGCGACCGGGACAGGGCCCCAGATACGCAGTATTTT.

The chain has TRBV27 and TRBJ2-2; 10 nucleotides align to TRBD1. The CDR3 is 15 residues long. Germline V gene data show CDR1 as MNHEY and CDR2 as SMNVEV (reference sequence). Germline trimming cut 2 bases from V and 5 bases from J; bases unmatched to any gene: 2. The CDR3 here is CASSLRDRGTGELFF. The CDR3 region has the DNA TGTGCCAGCAGTTTAAGGGACAGGGGAACCGGGGAGCTGTTTTTT.

The CDR3 DNA sequence: TGTGCCAGCAGCCGGGTACACTCGGGGTCCTACGAGCAGTACTTC. Translation gives CASSRVHSGSYEQYF. V gene TRBV5-8 combines with J gene TRBJ2-7, with a weak D call TRBD2 (5 bases). The CDR3 has 15 amino acids. The germline V gene has CDR1 SGHTS and CDR2 YDEGEE. V was shortened by 4 bases and J by 1 base, with 15 bases between the two germline ends.

The rearrangement uses TRBV7-9 and TRBJ1-5; TRBD1 matches at 9 bases. The germline V gene encodes CDR1 SEHNR and CDR2 FQNEAQ (reference sequence). Trimming cost V 5 bases and J 4 bases; bases outside gene matches: 6. The CDR3 totals 15 residues. CDR3 region: CASSTGTGSNQPQHF. The CDR3 DNA sequence: TGTGCCAGCAGCACCGGGACAGGGAGTAATCAGCCCCAGCATTTT.

V is TRBV18 and J is TRBJ1-4, with D perhaps TRBD1 (5 bases). CDR3 size: 16 residues. Germline V gene lookup returns CDR1 KGHSH and CDR2 LQKENI. Trimming stripped 5 bases from V and 4 bases from J, with 17 bases between. CDR3 amino acids: CASSTGQGNHNEKLFF. CDR3 nucleotides: TGTGCCAGCTCAACGGGTCAGGGTAACCATAATGAAAAACTGTTTTTT.

This chain joins TRBV28 and TRBJ2-2; the D is unclear. V lost 5 bases, J lost 4 bases, and 11 bases lay in between. The CDR3 is 14 amino acids. CDR1 and CDR2 (germline): MDHEN, SYDVKM. CDR3 sequence: CASSQSGGTGELFF. CDR3 nucleotides: TGTGCCAGCAGTCAAAGTGGCGGCACCGGGGAGCTGTTTTTT.

This chain joins TRBV5-4 and TRBJ1-1, with unresolved D. Trimming removed 3 bases from V and 1 base from J, with 16 bases in between. CDR1 is SGHNT and CDR2 is YYREEE in the germline V gene (reference sequence). The CDR3 has 16 amino acids. This CDR3 reads CASSSPVLPGNTEAFF. The CDR3 DNA reads TGTGCCAGCAGCTCCCCAGTCCTCCCAGGGAACACTGAAGCTTTCTTT. The full variable domain, its missing parts supplied by reference TRBV5-4 and TRBJ1-1, is ETGVTQSPTHLIKTRGQQVTLRCSSQSGHNTVSWYQQALGQGPQFIFQYYREEENGRGNFPPRFSGLQFPNYSSELNVNALELDDSALYLCASSSPVLPGNTEAFFGQGTRLTVV.

V and J are TRBV4-1 and TRBJ2-3; 7 nucleotides line up with TRBD1. With 8 bases clipped from V and 4 bases from J, the junction kept 0 bases outside the gene matches. CDR1 and CDR2 from the germline V gene are MGHRA and YSYEKL. CDR3 size: 11 residues. This chain's CDR3 is CASQGADTQYF. Here the CDR3 DNA reads TGCGCCAGCCAGGGGGCAGATACGCAGTATTTT.

This clone has just a few counts. The chain employs TRBV30 and TRBJ2-3; no definite D call. Germline values: CDR1 GTSNPN, CDR2 SVGIG (reference sequence). This CDR3 is 17 amino acids long. The ends were cut back, 4 bases at V and 0 bases at J, with 20 bases in the middle. As DNA, the CDR3 is TGTGCCTGGACCTCCGAGACGGCTTACAGTAGCACAGATACGCAGTATTTT. This sequence encodes CAWTSETAYSSTDTQYF.